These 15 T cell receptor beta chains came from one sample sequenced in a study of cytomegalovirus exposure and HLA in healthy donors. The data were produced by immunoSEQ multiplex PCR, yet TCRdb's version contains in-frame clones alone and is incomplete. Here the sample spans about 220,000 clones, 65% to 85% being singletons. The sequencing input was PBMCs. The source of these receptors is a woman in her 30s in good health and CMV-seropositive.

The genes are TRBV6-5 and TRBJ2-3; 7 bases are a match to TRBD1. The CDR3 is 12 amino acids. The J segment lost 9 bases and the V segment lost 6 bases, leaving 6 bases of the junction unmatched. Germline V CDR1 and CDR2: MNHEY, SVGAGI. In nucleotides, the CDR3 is TGTGCCAGCAGCTATGACAGGGACACGCAGTATTTT. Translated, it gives CASSYDRDTQYF.

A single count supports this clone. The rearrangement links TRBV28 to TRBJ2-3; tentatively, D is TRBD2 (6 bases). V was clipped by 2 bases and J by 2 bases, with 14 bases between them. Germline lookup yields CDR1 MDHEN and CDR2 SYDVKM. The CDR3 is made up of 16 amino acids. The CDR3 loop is CASSLLLASNTDTQYF. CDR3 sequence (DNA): TGTGCCAGCAGTTTACTCCTAGCGAGCAACACAGATACGCAGTATTTT.

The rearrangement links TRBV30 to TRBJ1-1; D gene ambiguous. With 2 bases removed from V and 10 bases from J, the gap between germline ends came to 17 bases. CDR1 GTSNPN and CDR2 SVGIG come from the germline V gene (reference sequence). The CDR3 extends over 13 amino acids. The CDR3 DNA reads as TGTGCCTGGAGTCCCGAAACATTCCGCGGAGCTTTCTTT. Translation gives CAWSPETFRGAFF.

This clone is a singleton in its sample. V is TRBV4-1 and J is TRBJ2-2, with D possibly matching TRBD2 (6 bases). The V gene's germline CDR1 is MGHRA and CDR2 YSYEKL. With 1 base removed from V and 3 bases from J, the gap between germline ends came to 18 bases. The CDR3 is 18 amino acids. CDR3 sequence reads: CASSQAPALGGDTGELFF. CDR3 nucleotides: TGCGCCAGCAGCCAAGCCCCCGCTCTGGGGGGAGACACCGGGGAGCTGTTTTTT.

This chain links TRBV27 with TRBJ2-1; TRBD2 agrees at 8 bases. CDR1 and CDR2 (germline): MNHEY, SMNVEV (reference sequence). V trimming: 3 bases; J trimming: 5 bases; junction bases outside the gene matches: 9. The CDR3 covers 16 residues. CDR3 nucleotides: TGTGCCAGCAGTTTGATGTTGGGTAGCGGGGACAATGAGCAGTTCTTC. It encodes CASSLMLGSGDNEQFF.

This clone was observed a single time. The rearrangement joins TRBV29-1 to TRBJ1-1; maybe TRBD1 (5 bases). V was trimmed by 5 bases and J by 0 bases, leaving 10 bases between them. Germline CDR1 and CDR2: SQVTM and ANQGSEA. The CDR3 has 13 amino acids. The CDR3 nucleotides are TGCAGCGTTTCGGTGACAGTGAACACTGAAGCTTTCTTT. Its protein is CSVSVTVNTEAFF.

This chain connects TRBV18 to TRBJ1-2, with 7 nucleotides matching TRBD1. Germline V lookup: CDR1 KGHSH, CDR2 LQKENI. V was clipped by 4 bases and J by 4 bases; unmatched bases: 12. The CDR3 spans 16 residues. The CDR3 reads CASSQIRDSYSYGYTF. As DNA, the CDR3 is TGTGCCAGCTCACAAATCCGGGACAGCTATTCCTATGGCTACACCTTC.

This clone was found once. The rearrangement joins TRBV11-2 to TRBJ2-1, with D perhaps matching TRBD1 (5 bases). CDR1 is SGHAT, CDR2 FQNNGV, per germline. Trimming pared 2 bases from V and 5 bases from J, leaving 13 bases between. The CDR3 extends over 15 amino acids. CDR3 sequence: CASSLSWGRDNEQFF. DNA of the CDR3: TGTGCCAGCAGCTTAAGCTGGGGCCGGGACAATGAGCAGTTCTTC.

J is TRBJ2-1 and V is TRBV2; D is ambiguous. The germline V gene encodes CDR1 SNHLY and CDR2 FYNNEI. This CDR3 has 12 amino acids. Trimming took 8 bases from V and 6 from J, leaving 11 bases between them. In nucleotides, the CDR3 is TGTGCCAGCTCCAGGAGAATCAATGAGCAGTTCTTC. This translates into CASSRRINEQFF.

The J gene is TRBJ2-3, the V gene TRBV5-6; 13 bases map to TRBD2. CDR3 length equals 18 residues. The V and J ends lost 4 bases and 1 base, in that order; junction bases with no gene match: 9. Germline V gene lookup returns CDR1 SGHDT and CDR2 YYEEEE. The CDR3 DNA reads TGTGCCAGCAGCCATATCCGAGGACTAGCGGGAGGCACAGATACGCAGTATTTT. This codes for CASSHIRGLAGGTDTQYF.

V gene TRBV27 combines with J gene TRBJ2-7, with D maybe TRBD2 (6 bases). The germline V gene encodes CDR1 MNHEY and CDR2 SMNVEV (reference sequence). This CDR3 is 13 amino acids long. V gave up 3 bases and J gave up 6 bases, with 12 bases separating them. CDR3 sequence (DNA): TGTGCCAGCAGTTTTCGGGGGACGGGCGAGCAGTACTTC. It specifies CASSFRGTGEQYF.

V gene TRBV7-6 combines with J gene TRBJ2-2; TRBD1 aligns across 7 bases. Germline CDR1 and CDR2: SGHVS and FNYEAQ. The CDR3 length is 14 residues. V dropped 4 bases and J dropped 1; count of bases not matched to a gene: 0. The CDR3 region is CASSWTGNTGELFF. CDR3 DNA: TGTGCCAGCAGCTGGACAGGGAACACCGGGGAGCTGTTTTTT.

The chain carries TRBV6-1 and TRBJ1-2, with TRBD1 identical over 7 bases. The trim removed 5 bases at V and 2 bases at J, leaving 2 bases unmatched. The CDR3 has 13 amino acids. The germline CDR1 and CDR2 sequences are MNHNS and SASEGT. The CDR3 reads CASSKQGNYGYTF. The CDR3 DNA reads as TGTGCCAGCAGTAAACAGGGGAACTATGGCTACACCTTC.

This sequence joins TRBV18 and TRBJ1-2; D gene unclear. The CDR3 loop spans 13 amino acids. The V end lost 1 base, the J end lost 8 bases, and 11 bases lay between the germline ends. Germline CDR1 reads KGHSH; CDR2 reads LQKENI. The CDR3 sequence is CASSPREYEGYTF. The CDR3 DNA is TGTGCCAGCTCACCACGCGAGTACGAGGGCTACACCTTC. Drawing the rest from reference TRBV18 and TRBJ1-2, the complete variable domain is NAGVMQNPRHLVRRRGQEARLRCSPMKGHSHVYWYRQLPEEGLKFMVYLQKENIIDESGMPKERFSAEFPKEGPSILRIQQVVRGDSAAYFCASSPREYEGYTFGSGTRLTVV.

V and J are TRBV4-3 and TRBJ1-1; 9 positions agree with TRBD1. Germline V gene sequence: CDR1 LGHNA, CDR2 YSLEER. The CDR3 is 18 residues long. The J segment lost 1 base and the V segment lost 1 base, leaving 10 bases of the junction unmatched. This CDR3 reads CASSQGRGQGFKNTEAFF. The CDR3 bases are TGCGCCAGCAGCCAAGGCCGGGGACAGGGTTTTAAGAACACTGAAGCTTTCTTT.